This T cell receptor beta chain is drawn from a study of cytomegalovirus exposure and HLA in healthy donors. This clone was recorded a few times. The PCR made use of 60 Vbeta and 13 Jbeta primers. Produced via immunoSEQ multiplex PCR; TCRdb's table is partial and in-frame only. The top ten clones hold roughly 3.1% of a sample with 150,000 or so clones, 64% of them seen once. This CDR3 spans 13 amino acids. CDR1 MGHDK and CDR2 SYGVNS come from the germline V gene. The trim removed 7 bases at V and 4 bases at J, leaving 6 bases unmatched. The chain combines TRBV25-1 with TRBJ1-2, with TRBD1 matching over 7 bases. The sample was PBMCs. The TCR comes from a woman in her twenties or thirties in good health and CMV-seropositive. DNA for the CDR3: TGTGCCAGCAAAGTCAACAGGGGCTATGGCTACACCTTC. Amino acid sequence: CASKVNRGYGYTF.